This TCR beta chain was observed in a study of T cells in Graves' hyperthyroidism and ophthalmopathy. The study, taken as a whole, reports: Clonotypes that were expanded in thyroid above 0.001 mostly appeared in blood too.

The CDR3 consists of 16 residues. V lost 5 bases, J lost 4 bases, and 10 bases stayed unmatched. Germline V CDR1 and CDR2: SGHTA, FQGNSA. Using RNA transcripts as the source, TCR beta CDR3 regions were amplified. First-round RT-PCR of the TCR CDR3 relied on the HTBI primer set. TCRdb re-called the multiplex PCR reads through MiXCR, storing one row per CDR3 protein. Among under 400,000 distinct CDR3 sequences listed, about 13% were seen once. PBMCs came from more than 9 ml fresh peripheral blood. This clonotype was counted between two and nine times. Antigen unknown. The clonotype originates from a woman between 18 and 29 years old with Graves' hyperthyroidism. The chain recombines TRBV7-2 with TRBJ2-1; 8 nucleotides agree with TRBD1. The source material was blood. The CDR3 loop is CASSRPGGASYNEQFF. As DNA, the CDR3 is TGTGCCAGCAGCCGCCCAGGGGGCGCGTCTTACAATGAGCAGTTCTTC.